This section outlines one TCR beta chain sequence together with its context. Its specificity is not known. The data belong to a study of graft-versus-host responses after intestinal transplantation. Study as a whole: Grafts that recipients had were multivisceral, liver-intestinal, or isolated intestinal transplants.

Whole-study results and caveats: Graft-versus-host to host-versus-graft clonal ratios in allografts were high in patients with graft-donor T cell macrochimerism. Some GvH clones appeared in ileal mucosa or blood before recipient bone marrow. There was an association between peak levels of circulating GvH clones and early post-transplant HvG declines.

V shed 5 bases and J shed 3 bases, with 17 bases lying between them. The germline V gene has CDR1 MDHEN and CDR2 SYDVKM. The CDR3 is 16 residues long. Data came from immunoSEQ multiplex PCR; TCRdb stores just in-frame clones and leaves some out. This table has 24,000 or so clones, around 78% appearing once. V usage is TRBV28 and J usage is TRBJ1-5; no firm D call. The origin of this receptor is a human patient who received an intestinal transplant, so some T cells may come from the graft donor. Material: PBMCs, obtained approximately four weeks after intestinal transplant. CDR3 loop: CASSLPSFPYNQPQHF. The DNA of the CDR3 is TGTGCCAGCAGTCTCCCCTCGTTTCCCTACAATCAGCCCCAGCATTTT.